The 25 T cell receptor beta chains in this list originate from one sample, sequenced in a study of blood T cell repertoires in COVID-19. The repertoire was sequenced with immunoSEQ multiplex PCR; TCRdb's copy has only in-frame clones and lacks some. The repertoire holds around 340,000 clones, around 85% seen once, with roughly 4.2% in the top ten. Sequenced sample: PBMCs or T cells enriched from blood (not recorded which). The receptors shown here come from a woman aged 40 to 49 with acute COVID-19.

The J gene is TRBJ1-3, the V gene TRBV7-8; a possible D gene is TRBD1 (6 bases). The germline CDR1 and CDR2 sequences are SGHVS and FQNEAQ. V gave up 5 bases and J gave up 0 bases, with 14 bases separating them. There are 16 residues in the CDR3. The CDR3 protein is CASSPGHLLSGNTIYF. CDR3 nucleotide sequence: TGTGCCAGCAGCCCGGGACACCTCCTCTCTGGAAACACCATATATTTT.

The chain employs TRBV18 and TRBJ2-7, with D possibly TRBD2 on 5 matching bases. The V end lost 3 bases, the J end lost 2 bases, and 14 bases lay between the germline ends. The CDR3 length is 15 residues. Looked up from germline, CDR1 is KGHSH and CDR2 is LQKENI. The CDR3 sequence is CASSPSRTSTYEQYF. The DNA for the CDR3 is TGTGCCAGCTCACCGTCGCGGACTTCCACCTACGAGCAGTACTTC.

The chain's CDR3 is CASSFTSGGLYEQYF. The CDR3 coding sequence is TGTGCCAGCAGCTTTACTAGCGGGGGGTTATACGAGCAGTACTTC. The J gene is TRBJ2-7, the V gene TRBV7-2; 12 nucleotides match TRBD2. Germline V gene lookup returns CDR1 SGHTA and CDR2 FQGNSA. The J segment lost 4 bases and the V segment lost 3 bases, leaving 4 bases of the junction unmatched. This CDR3 has 15 amino acids.

The chain employs TRBV5-1 and TRBJ1-1, with D tentatively TRBD1 (6 bases). Trimming shortened V by 4 bases and J by 0 bases, and 13 bases separated the two germline ends. The CDR3 runs 15 residues. Germline CDR1 is SGHRS and CDR2 is YFSETQ. CDR3 sequence: CASSPRSGVNTEAFF. The CDR3 DNA is TGCGCCAGCAGCCCAAGGTCAGGGGTGAACACTGAAGCTTTCTTT.

CDR3 residues: CASSLGGWSPPYEQYF. The CDR3, as DNA: TGTGCCAGCAGCCTAGGGGGCTGGAGCCCTCCCTACGAGCAGTACTTC. This chain uses TRBV7-9 with TRBJ2-7; the match to TRBD1 covers 7 bases. V was clipped by 5 bases and J by 2 bases; unmatched bases: 12. Germline CDR1 is SEHNR and CDR2 is FQNEAQ (reference sequence). The CDR3 runs to 16 residues.

The chain has TRBV14 and TRBJ1-2; 9 bases line up with TRBD1. Per germline, CDR1 SGHDN and CDR2 FVKESK. The CDR3 totals 16 residues. Unmatched junction bases numbered 7, after V lost 1 base and J lost 4 bases. The CDR3 loop reads CASSQVGTGYGYGYTF. CDR3 nucleotides: TGTGCCAGCAGCCAAGTGGGGACAGGGTACGGCTATGGCTACACCTTC.

The V and J genes are TRBV7-9 and TRBJ2-5; a weak D match, TRBD2 (5 bases). This CDR3 has 13 amino acids. Germline lookup yields CDR1 SEHNR and CDR2 FQNEAQ (reference sequence). V dropped 1 base and J dropped 5 bases, with 8 bases sitting between them. CDR3 amino acids: CASSLVRAETQYF. CDR3 DNA sequence: TGTGCCAGCAGCTTAGTGCGGGCGGAGACCCAGTACTTC.

The chain uses TRBV28 and TRBJ1-5; D ambiguous. Germline lookup yields CDR1 MDHEN and CDR2 SYDVKM. V was pared by 5 bases and J by 0 bases, with 5 bases between. The CDR3 extends over 13 amino acids. For the CDR3, the DNA is TGTGCCAGCAGTCGTTATAGCAATCAGCCCCAGCATTTT. It translates to CASSRYSNQPQHF.

CDR3 nucleotides: TGTGCCAGCAGTGAATCTTATTGGGGCACAAGCTCCTACGAGCAGTACTTC. Its translation is CASSESYWGTSSYEQYF. The rearrangement uses TRBV25-1 and TRBJ2-7, with TRBD1 as a possible D gene (5 bases). Trimming removed 1 base from V and 0 bases from J, with 16 bases in between. CDR1 and CDR2 from the germline V gene are MGHDK and SYGVNS. There are 17 residues in the CDR3.

This clone was seen a few times. This sequence joins TRBV3-1 (or the pseudogene TRBV3-2) and TRBJ1-1; D remains unclear. The CDR3 sequence is 13 residues long. The V end lost 1 base, the J end lost 0 bases, and 3 bases lay between the germline ends. The germline gives CDR1 LGHDT, CDR2 YNNKEL (reference sequence). Here the CDR3 reads CASSQAMNTEAFF. In DNA, the CDR3 is TGTGCCAGCAGCCAAGCCATGAACACTGAAGCTTTCTTT.

The chain links TRBV4-1 to TRBJ2-3, with D tentatively TRBD1 (5 bases). Germline lookup yields CDR1 MGHRA and CDR2 YSYEKL. The CDR3 is 15 residues long. V dropped 0 bases and J dropped 5 bases, with 12 bases sitting between them. The CDR3 DNA sequence: TGCGCCAGCAGCCAAGATCCGCAGGGCCGAGATACGCAGTATTTT. Translated, it gives CASSQDPQGRDTQYF.

The CDR3 spells CASSNSTGGHQPQHF. The CDR3 DNA reads TGTGCCAGCAGCAATTCGACAGGGGGCCATCAGCCCCAGCATTTT. The chain couples TRBV7-9 to TRBJ1-5, with 10 bases matching TRBD1. J gave up 5 bases and V 5 bases, and 6 bases lay outside the gene matches. Germline loops: CDR1 SEHNR, CDR2 FQNEAQ (reference sequence). The CDR3 length is 15 residues.

The chain recombines TRBV28 with TRBJ2-5; D is perhaps TRBD2 (7 bases). The CDR3 runs to 15 residues. Looked up from germline, CDR1 is MDHEN and CDR2 is SYDVKM. The ends were cut back, 5 bases at V and 2 bases at J, with 15 bases in the middle. The CDR3 region has the DNA TGTGCCAGCAGTCTATTGGGGGGGCTGCAAGAGACCCAGTACTTC. It specifies CASSLLGGLQETQYF.

J is TRBJ1-1 and V is TRBV18; tentative D call: TRBD1 (6 bases). The CDR3 contains 15 residues. Trimming left V 3 bases short and J 5 bases short, with 16 bases between. Germline CDR1 is KGHSH and CDR2 is LQKENI. The CDR3 DNA reads TGTGCCAGCTCACCCCTGGGGGGGGCGGAAACTGAAGCTTTCTTT. This translates into CASSPLGGAETEAFF. Together with reference TRBV18 and TRBJ1-1, the CDR3 gives the full variable domain: NAGVMQNPRHLVRRRGQEARLRCSPMKGHSHVYWYRQLPEEGLKFMVYLQKENIIDESGMPKERFSAEFPKEGPSILRIQQVVRGDSAAYFCASSPLGGAETEAFFGQGTRLTVV.

The genes are TRBV29-1 and TRBJ2-3; 7 bases line up with TRBD2. The CDR3 consists of 13 residues. Looked up from germline, CDR1 is SQVTM and CDR2 is ANQGSEA. V gave up 3 bases and J gave up 3 bases; unmatched junction bases: 3. CDR3: CSVERGGTDTQYF. CDR3 DNA sequence: TGCAGCGTTGAGAGGGGAGGGACAGATACGCAGTATTTT.

This clone is a singleton in its sample. The rearrangement joins TRBV5-1 to TRBJ2-7, with 11 bases that match TRBD2. Per germline, CDR1 SGHRS and CDR2 YFSETQ. The length of the CDR3 is 17 residues. V shed 2 bases, J shed 2 bases, and the junction held 9 bases outside the gene matches. The CDR3 DNA is TGCGCCAGCAGCTTACCGACTAGCGGGGAGACAGCCTACGAGCAGTACTTC. Protein: CASSLPTSGETAYEQYF.

This clone was observed a few times. V usage is TRBV12-3 or TRBV12-4 and J usage is TRBJ1-2; unclear D gene. The CDR3 runs to 11 residues. V was pared by 4 bases and J by 5 bases, with 5 bases between. The CDR3 loop is CASSSQYGYTF. The CDR3, as DNA: TGTGCCAGCAGTTCCCAGTATGGCTACACCTTC.

The V and J genes are TRBV6-1 and TRBJ1-1; no clear D. Trimming removed 2 bases from V and 0 bases from J, with 7 bases in between. The CDR3 contains 14 residues. Per germline, CDR1 MNHNS and CDR2 SASEGT. CDR3 region: CASSERGMNTEAFF. The DNA of the CDR3 is TGTGCCAGCAGTGAACGGGGTATGAACACTGAAGCTTTCTTT.

This clone was seen a single time. V and J are TRBV20-1 and TRBJ1-2; D call uncertain. Germline loops: CDR1 DFQATT, CDR2 SNEGSKA (reference sequence). V lost 3 bases, J lost 1 base, and 9 bases lay in between. This CDR3 has 13 residues. The DNA for the CDR3 is TGCAGTGCTAGTACAGAGATTAACTATGGCTACACCTTC. This codes for CSASTEINYGYTF.

The chain joins TRBV19 to TRBJ2-7; 9 nucleotides align to TRBD1. The trim removed 6 bases at V and 0 bases at J, leaving 3 bases unmatched. The CDR3 length is 14 residues. Germline CDR1 reads LNHDA; CDR2 reads SQIVND (reference sequence). CDR3: CASSWTGVSYEQYF. In DNA form, the CDR3 reads TGTGCCAGTAGCTGGACAGGGGTCTCCTACGAGCAGTACTTC.

This chain uses TRBV6-2 or TRBV6-3 with TRBJ2-4; D unclear. Trimming cost V 2 bases and J 3 bases, with 11 bases left between them. Germline CDR1 and CDR2: MNHEY and SVGEGT. The CDR3 contains 15 residues. CDR3 in DNA: TGTGCCAGCAGTTACAAAGGTACAGACAAAAACATTCAGTACTTC. Translation gives CASSYKGTDKNIQYF.

J is TRBJ1-6 and V is TRBV6-1, with 8 bases fitting TRBD1. V shed 3 bases and J 0 bases; nucleotides not matched to a gene: 10. This CDR3 has 19 amino acids. Germline CDR1 reads MNHNS; CDR2 reads SASEGT. CDR3 DNA sequence: TGTGCCAGCAGTGACACAGGGGGGGGCATGAGCTCCTATAATTCACCCCTCCACTTT. Protein sequence: CASSDTGGGMSSYNSPLHF.

The chain joins TRBV14 to TRBJ1-2; D possibly corresponds to TRBD1 (6 bases). This CDR3 has 14 residues. Germline V lookup: CDR1 SGHDN, CDR2 FVKESK. Trimming took 3 bases from V and 7 from J, leaving 15 bases between them. As DNA, the CDR3 is TGTGCCAGCAGCCAGGGCCACAGGGATCTTGGCTACACCTTC. As protein: CASSQGHRDLGYTF.

The chain has TRBV9 and TRBJ2-2, with D possibly matching TRBD1 (5 bases). Germline-derived CDR1 and CDR2 are SGDLS and YYNGEE. V was clipped by 3 bases and J by 7 bases, with 19 bases between them. The CDR3 consists of 16 residues. The CDR3 bases are TGTGCCAGCAGCGGGGCAGGGCTGGTAATGGGCGGGGAGCTGTTTTTT. As protein: CASSGAGLVMGGELFF.

The J gene is TRBJ1-2, the V gene TRBV6-5; tentative D call: TRBD1 (6 bases). The length of the CDR3 is 14 residues. Trimming left V 4 bases short and J 1 base short, with 10 bases between. The germline CDR1 and CDR2 sequences are MNHEY and SVGAGI. CDR3: CASSSLQGNYGYTF. CDR3 sequence (DNA): TGTGCCAGCAGTTCGCTACAGGGTAACTATGGCTACACCTTC.